This TCR beta chain emerged from a study of CD8+ T cells in alopecia areata. Study as a whole: Treated patients took oral tofacitinib at 5 to 10 mg twice daily. Study conclusions and caveats: The study found tofacitinib significantly decreased scalp clonality and expanded CD8+ clones among the top 100. Compared with normal scalp, lesional scalp had higher clonality and more expanded CD8+ clones.

The treatment here: oral pan-JAK inhibitor, 5-10 mg twice daily. Alopecia areata patients provided lesional scalp punch biopsies and peripheral blood, both collected for the study. V lost 1 base and J lost 8; bases outside the gene matches: 11. This CDR3 is built from 16 residues. TCR sequencing used cDNA made by reverse transcription of extracted RNA. The method was immunoSEQ multiplex PCR; TCRdb's version includes in-frame clones alone and lacks a portion of them. The sample includes roughly 220,000 clones, approximately 70% seen only once; the top ten take around 1.2%. In the case of this clone: The antigen remains undetermined.

Sequences were derived from CD4+ T cells sorted from blood, sampled around week 46, from a patient treated with tofacitinib. This chain joins TRBV23-1 and TRBJ2-1, with 7 bases identical to TRBD1. TRBV23-1 qualifies as an ORF whose function is uncertain. The receptor's source is a human donor with alopecia areata. The CDR3 DNA sequence: TGCGCCAGCAGTCAATTACCAGTGACAGGGAAGTATGAGCAGTTCTTC. It encodes CASSQLPVTGKYEQFF.